Listed below are T cell receptor beta chains from one sample, sequenced in a study of blood T cells in healthy people across ages. TCRdb fed the 5' RACE reads into MiXCR, producing one record per CDR3 protein. The table records 650,000 to 1,000,000 distinct CDR3 sequences, 36% of them present only once. Sequences were obtained from blood. The receptors originated from a man between 18 and 29 years old in good health. Each CDR3 is given with its conserved first and last residue. D genes are given only for firm matches. Expanded clones are given a class, and other clones once, few, many or no size at all.

NA | 14 | TRBJ1-1 | NA | TRBV5-1 | TGCGCCAGCAGCTTGGCCCACGTGAACACTGAATCTTTCTTT | CASSLAHVNTESFF
NA | 15 | TRBJ1-1 | few | TRBV13 | TGTGCCAGCTGCTTACGGGCAGGGCCGAACACTGAAGCTTTCTTT | CASCLRAGPNTEAFF
TRBD2 | 16 | TRBJ2-5 | many | TRBV7-9 | TGTGCCAGCAGCCCCCGACTAGCGGGGCTCCAAGAGACCCAGTACTTC | CASSPRLAGLQETQYF
NA | 15 | TRBJ1-4 | NA | TRBV2 | TGTGCCAGCAGTGAGGAGGGTGCAACTAATGAAAAACTGTTTTTT | CASSEEGATNEKLFF
NA | 12 | TRBJ2-1 | NA | TRBV5-5 | TGTGCCAGCAGCTTGGCGGAATACGAGCAGTTCTTC | CASSLAEYEQFF
TRBD2 | 15 | TRBJ2-1 | NA | TRBV4-3 | TGCGCCAGCGGCCGAGAAAGCGGGACCTCCAATGAGCAGTTCTTC | CASGRESGTSNEQFF
NA | 18 | TRBJ1-5 | few | TRBV20-1 | TGCAGTGCTAGAGGGCTAGGGGGGACCCTAAATAGCAATCAGCCCCAGCATTTT | CSARGLGGTLNSNQPQHF
NA | 18 | TRBJ1-2 | NA | TRBV6-5 | TGTGCCAGCAGTTACTCTCTTGACACGGGCCTTCTTTGGGATGGCTACACCTTC | CASSYSLDTGLLWDGYTF
NA | 15 | TRBJ2-7 | NA | TRBV10-3 | TGTGCCATCAGCCAGAAGTACAGGGATTCCTACGAGCAGTACTTC | CAISQKYRDSYEQYF
TRBD1 | 15 | TRBJ2-7 | many | TRBV28 | TGTGCCAGCAGTTTGGGGACAGGCGCCTCCTACGAGCAGTACTTC | CASSLGTGASYEQYF
NA | 17 | TRBJ2-7 | NA | TRBV4-1 | TGCGCCAGCAGCCCAAAAAGGGACGGGGAAAATTACAATGAGCAGTACTTC | CASSPKRDGENYNEQYF
TRBD1 | 15 | TRBJ1-3 | once | TRBV12-3/TRBV12-4 | TGTGCCAGCAGTTTTGGGACAGTCTCTGGAAACACCATATATTTT | CASSFGTVSGNTIYF
NA | 15 | TRBJ1-1 | few | TRBV20-1 | TGCAGTGCTCACCCCGCGGGGGGATATGGCACTGAAGCTTTCTTT | CSAHPAGGYGTEAFF
NA | 13 | TRBJ2-1 | many | TRBV7-9 | TGTGCCAGCAGCTTAGCGTCGACGAATGAGCAGTTCTTC | CASSLASTNEQFF
NA | 17 | TRBJ2-3 | few | TRBV7-9 | TGTGCCAGCACCGAAACTCCCGTACCCAGTAGCACAGATACGCAGTATTTT | CASTETPVPSSTDTQYF
NA | 15 | TRBJ1-1 | few | TRBV20-1 | TGCAGTGCTAGAGATTGGGCCAGCCCCAACACTGAAGCTTTCTTT | CSARDWASPNTEAFF
TRBD2 | 14 | TRBJ2-7 | few | TRBV11-2 | TGTGCCAGCAGTACTAGCGGTGGCCCTAATGAGCAGTACTTC | CASSTSGGPNEQYF
TRBD2 | 16 | TRBJ2-2 | NA | TRBV5-6 | TGTGCCAGCAGCTTTCTCGGGACTAGCGGGTTCGGGGAGCTGTTTTTT | CASSFLGTSGFGELFF
TRBD2 | 14 | TRBJ2-7 | NA | TRBV27 | TGTGCCAGCTGGCCTAGCGGGAGGTTGTACGAGCAGTACTTC | CASWPSGRLYEQYF
TRBD1 | 17 | TRBJ2-3 | many | TRBV4-3 | TGCGCCAGCAGCCACCGAGGGACAGCGGTAGATCGAGATACGCAGTATTTT | CASSHRGTAVDRDTQYF
TRBD1 | 16 | TRBJ2-1 | few | TRBV4-3 | TGCGCCAGCAGCCCCTCCGGGGACAGAGGCCCCAATGAGCAGTTCTTC | CASSPSGDRGPNEQFF
NA | 12 | TRBJ2-1 | NA | TRBV3-1 | TGTGCCAGCAGCCATGCCTACAATGAGCAGTTCTTC | CASSHAYNEQFF
NA | 12 | TRBJ2-5 | many | TRBV5-1 | TGCGCCAGCAGCACTACCCAAGAGACCCAGTACTTC | CASSTTQETQYF
NA | 14 | TRBJ1-2 | few | TRBV27 | TGTGCCAGCAGTTTAACGGGGGGGGCGCGTGGCTACACCTTC | CASSLTGGARGYTF
NA | 15 | TRBJ2-2 | NA | TRBV12-3/TRBV12-4 | TGTGCCAGCAGTTTAGCCGCAGGCTGGGGCGGGGAGCTGTTTTTT | CASSLAAGWGGELFF
NA | 13 | TRBJ1-5 | NA | TRBV2 | TGTGCCAGCAGTGGAGGGACGGGGCAGCCCCAGCATTTT | CASSGGTGQPQHF
TRBD1 | 18 | TRBJ1-6 | NA | TRBV5-1 | TGCGCCAGCAGCTTACGTACGACAGGGAGCCCCTATAATTCACCCCTCCACTTT | CASSLRTTGSPYNSPLHF
NA | 16 | TRBJ1-5 | few | TRBV20-1 | TGCAGTGCTAGCCGTACGAGAGCCGGAAGCAATCAGCCCCAGCATTTT | CSASRTRAGSNQPQHF
NA | 13 | TRBJ2-7 | NA | TRBV5-1 | TGCGCCAGCAGTCGGGGGAGCTCCTACGAGCAGTACTTC | CASSRGSSYEQYF
NA | 12 | TRBJ1-2 | NA | TRBV20-1 | TGCAGTGCCACGACAGTCAACTATGGCTACACCTTC | CSATTVNYGYTF